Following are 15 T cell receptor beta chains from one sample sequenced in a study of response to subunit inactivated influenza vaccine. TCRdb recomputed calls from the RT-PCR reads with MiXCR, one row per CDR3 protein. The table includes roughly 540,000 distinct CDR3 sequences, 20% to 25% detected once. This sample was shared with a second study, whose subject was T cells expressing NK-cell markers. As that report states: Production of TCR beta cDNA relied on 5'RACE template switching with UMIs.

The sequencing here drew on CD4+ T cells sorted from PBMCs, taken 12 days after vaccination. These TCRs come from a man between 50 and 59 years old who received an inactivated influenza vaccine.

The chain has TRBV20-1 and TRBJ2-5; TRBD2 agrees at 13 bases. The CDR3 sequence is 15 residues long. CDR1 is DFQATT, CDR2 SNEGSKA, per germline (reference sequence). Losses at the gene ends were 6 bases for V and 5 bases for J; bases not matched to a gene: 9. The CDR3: CSAGGLAGAGETQYF. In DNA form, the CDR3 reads TGCAGTGCGGGAGGACTAGCGGGAGCGGGGGAGACCCAGTACTTC.

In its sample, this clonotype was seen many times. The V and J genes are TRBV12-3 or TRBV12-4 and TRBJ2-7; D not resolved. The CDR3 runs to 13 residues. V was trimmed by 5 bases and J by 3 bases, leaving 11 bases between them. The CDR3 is CASSPTYSYEQYF. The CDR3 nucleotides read TGTGCCAGCAGTCCAACCTATAGCTACGAGCAGTACTTC.

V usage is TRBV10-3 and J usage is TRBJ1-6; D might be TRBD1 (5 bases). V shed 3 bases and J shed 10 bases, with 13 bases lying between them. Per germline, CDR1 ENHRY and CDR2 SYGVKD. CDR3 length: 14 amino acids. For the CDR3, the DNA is TGTGCCATCAGTGACCTGCAGGGAGGATCACCCCTCCACTTT. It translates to CAISDLQGGSPLHF.

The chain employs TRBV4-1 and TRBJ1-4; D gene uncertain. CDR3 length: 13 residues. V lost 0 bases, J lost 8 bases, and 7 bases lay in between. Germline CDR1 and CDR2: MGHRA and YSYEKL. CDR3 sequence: CASSQDLDEKLFF. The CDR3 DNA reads TGCGCCAGCAGCCAAGATTTGGACGAAAAACTGTTTTTT.

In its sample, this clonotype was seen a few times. DNA of the CDR3: TGCGCCAGCAGCGAACTAGCGGGAGTTTGGGAGCAGTTCTTC. It codes for CASSELAGVWEQFF. V and J are TRBV4-1 and TRBJ2-1; 11 bases map to TRBD2. This CDR3 has 14 residues. Germline V gene data show CDR1 as MGHRA and CDR2 as YSYEKL. Losses at the gene ends were 5 bases for V and 10 bases for J; bases not matched to a gene: 7.

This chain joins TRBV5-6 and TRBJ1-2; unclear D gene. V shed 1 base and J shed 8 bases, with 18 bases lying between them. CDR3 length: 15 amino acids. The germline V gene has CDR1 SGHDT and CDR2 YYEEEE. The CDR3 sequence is CASSLISSTTWGYTF. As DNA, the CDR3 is TGTGCCAGCAGCTTGATCTCCAGTACCACCTGGGGCTACACCTTC.

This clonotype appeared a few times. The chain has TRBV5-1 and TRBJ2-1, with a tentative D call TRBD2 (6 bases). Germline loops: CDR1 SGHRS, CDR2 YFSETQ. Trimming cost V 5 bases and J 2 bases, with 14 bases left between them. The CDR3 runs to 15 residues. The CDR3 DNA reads TGCGCCAGCAGACTCGCCCTAGCGACCTACAATGAGCAGTTCTTC. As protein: CASRLALATYNEQFF.

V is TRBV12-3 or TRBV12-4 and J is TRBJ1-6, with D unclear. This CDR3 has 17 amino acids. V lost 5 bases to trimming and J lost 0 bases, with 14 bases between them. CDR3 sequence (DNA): TGTGCCAGCAGTAGGGAGGTGGGGAGCTCCTATAATTCACCCCTCCACTTT. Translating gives CASSREVGSSYNSPLHF.

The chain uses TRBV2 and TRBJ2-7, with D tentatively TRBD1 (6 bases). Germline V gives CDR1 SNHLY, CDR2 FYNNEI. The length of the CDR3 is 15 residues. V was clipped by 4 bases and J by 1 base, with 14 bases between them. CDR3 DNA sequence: TGTGCCAGCAGTGGTGTCCGGGACATTTCCTACGAGCAGTACTTC. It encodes CASSGVRDISYEQYF.

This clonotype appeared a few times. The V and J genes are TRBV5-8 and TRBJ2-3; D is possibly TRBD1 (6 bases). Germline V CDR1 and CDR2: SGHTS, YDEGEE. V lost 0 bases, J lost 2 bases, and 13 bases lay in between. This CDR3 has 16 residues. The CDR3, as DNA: TGTGCCAGCAGCTTGGGGTTGGGGGCGGCCACAGATACGCAGTATTTT. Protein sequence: CASSLGLGAATDTQYF.

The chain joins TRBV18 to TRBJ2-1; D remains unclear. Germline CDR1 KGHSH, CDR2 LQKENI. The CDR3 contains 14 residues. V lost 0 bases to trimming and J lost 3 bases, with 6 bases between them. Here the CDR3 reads CASSPPVSYNEQFF. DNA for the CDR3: TGTGCCAGCTCACCACCGGTCAGCTACAATGAGCAGTTCTTC.

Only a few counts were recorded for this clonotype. The CDR3 loop is CASSPPSVDTQYF. CDR3 sequence (DNA): TGTGCCAGCTCACCACCCTCCGTAGATACGCAGTATTTT. The rearrangement links TRBV18 to TRBJ2-3; D gene ambiguous. Per germline, CDR1 KGHSH and CDR2 LQKENI. The CDR3 is made up of 13 amino acids. The V gene lost 0 bases and the J gene lost 5 bases, with 6 bases spanning the gap. The variable domain in full, completed from reference TRBV18 and TRBJ2-3, reads NAGVMQNPRHLVRRRGQEARLRCSPMKGHSHVYWYRQLPEEGLKFMVYLQKENIIDESGMPKERFSAEFPKEGPSILRIQQVVRGDSAAYFCASSPPSVDTQYFGPGTRLTVL.

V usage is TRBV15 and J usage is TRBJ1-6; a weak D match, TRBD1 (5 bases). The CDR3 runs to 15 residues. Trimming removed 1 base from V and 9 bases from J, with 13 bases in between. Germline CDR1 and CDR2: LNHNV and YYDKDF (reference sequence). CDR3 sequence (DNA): TGTGCCACCAGCAGAGTAACGGGGGGGATTTCACCCCTCCACTTT. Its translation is CATSRVTGGISPLHF.

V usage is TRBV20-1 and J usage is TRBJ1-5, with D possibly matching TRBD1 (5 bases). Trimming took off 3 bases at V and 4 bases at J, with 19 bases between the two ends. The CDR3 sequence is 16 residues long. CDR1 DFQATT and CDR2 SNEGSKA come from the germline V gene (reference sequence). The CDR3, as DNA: TGCAGTGCTAGGCGAGACAGCCTTAAAAAGAATCAGCCCCAGCATTTT. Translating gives CSARRDSLKKNQPQHF.

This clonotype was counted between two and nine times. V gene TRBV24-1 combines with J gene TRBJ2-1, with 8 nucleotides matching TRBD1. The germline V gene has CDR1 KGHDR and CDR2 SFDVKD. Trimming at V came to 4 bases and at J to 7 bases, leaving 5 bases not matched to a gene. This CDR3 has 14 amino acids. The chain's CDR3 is CATSEPGQVNEQFF. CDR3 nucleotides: TGTGCCACCAGTGAACCGGGACAGGTAAATGAGCAGTTCTTC.